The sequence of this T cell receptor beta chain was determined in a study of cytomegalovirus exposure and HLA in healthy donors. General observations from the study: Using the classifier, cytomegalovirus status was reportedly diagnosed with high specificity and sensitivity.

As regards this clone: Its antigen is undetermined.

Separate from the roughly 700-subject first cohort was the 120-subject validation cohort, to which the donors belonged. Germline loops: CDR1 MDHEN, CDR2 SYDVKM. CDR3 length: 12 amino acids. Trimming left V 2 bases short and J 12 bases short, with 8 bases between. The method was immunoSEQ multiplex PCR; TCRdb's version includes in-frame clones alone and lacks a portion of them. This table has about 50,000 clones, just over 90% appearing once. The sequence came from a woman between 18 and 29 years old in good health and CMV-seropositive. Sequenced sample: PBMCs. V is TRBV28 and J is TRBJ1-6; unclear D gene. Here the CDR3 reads CASSLGNVPLHF. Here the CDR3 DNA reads TGTGCCAGCAGTTTAGGCAATGTACCCCTCCACTTT. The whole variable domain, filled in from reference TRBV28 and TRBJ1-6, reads DVKVTQSSRYLVKRTGEKVFLECVQDMDHENMFWYRQDPGLGLRLIYFSYDVKMKEKGDIPEGYSVSREKKERFSLILESASTNQTSMYLCASSLGNVPLHFGNGTRLTVT.